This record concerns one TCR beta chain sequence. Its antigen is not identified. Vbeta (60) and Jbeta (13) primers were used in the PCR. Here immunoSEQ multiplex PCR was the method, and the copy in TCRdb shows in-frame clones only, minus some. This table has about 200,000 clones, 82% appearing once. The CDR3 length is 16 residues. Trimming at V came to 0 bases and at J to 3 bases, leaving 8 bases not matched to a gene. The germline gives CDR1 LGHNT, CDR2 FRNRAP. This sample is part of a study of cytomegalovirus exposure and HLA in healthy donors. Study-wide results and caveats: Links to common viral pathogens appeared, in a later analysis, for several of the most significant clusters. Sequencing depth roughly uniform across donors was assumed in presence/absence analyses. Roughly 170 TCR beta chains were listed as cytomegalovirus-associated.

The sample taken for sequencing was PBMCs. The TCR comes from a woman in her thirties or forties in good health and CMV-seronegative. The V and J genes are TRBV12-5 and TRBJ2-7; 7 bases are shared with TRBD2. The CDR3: CASGLVLGREVYEQYF. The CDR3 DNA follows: TGTGCTAGTGGTTTGGTACTGGGACGGGAGGTCTACGAGCAGTACTTC.